The 22 T cell receptor beta chains given below trace back to one sample, sequenced in a study of Graves' ophthalmopathy and Graves' hyperthyroidism. CDR3 regions of TCR beta were amplified from RNA transcripts. The workflow started with a first-round RT-PCR run with HTBI primers and then moved on to a second-round multiplex PCR. One entry per CDR3 protein, called by TCRdb with MiXCR from the multiplex PCR reads. The sample has about 480,000 distinct CDR3 sequences, around 14% seen once. The sample comprised blood. The receptors were gathered from a woman between 25 and 40 years old with Graves' ophthalmopathy.

This clonotype was counted at least ten times. V usage is TRBV12-5 and J usage is TRBJ1-6; unclear D gene. The CDR3 loop spans 13 amino acids. Germline assignment: CDR1 LGHNT and CDR2 FRNRAP. V was shortened by 0 bases and J by 7 bases, with 4 bases between the two germline ends. The CDR3 reads CASGLVRNSPLHF. The CDR3 DNA sequence: TGTGCTAGTGGTTTGGTACGGAATTCACCCCTCCACTTT.

In its sample, this clonotype was seen many times. The chain joins TRBV28 to TRBJ2-5; the match to TRBD2 covers 8 bases. The CDR3 has 12 residues. The trim removed 7 bases at V and 6 bases at J, leaving 4 bases unmatched. Germline V gene sequence: CDR1 MDHEN, CDR2 SYDVKM. The CDR3 region is CASTSGLKTQYF. The CDR3 nucleotides are TGTGCCAGCACTAGCGGGCTGAAGACCCAGTACTTC.

This clonotype was counted at least ten times. The chain carries TRBV11-2 and TRBJ2-2; D gene unclear. Germline V lookup: CDR1 SGHAT, CDR2 FQNNGV. This CDR3 comprises 14 residues. The germline V and J ends were trimmed by 4 bases and 0 bases, with 6 bases remaining between them. In nucleotides, the CDR3 is TGTGCCAGCAGCTCGACGGCGAACACCGGGGAGCTGTTTTTT. It specifies CASSSTANTGELFF.

This clonotype was observed many times. This sequence joins TRBV11-2 and TRBJ2-6; possibly TRBD1 for D (6 bases). The CDR3 totals 17 residues. Trimming took off 5 bases at V and 0 bases at J, with 14 bases between the two ends. Looked up from germline, CDR1 is SGHAT and CDR2 is FQNNGV. The CDR3 protein is CASSLQDSISGANVLTF. CDR3 nucleotide sequence: TGTGCCAGCAGCCTACAGGACAGCATCTCTGGGGCCAACGTCCTGACTTTC.

The V call is TRBV6-5, the J call TRBJ1-5, with D perhaps matching TRBD1 (6 bases). CDR3 length equals 17 residues. In germline, CDR1 is MNHEY, CDR2 SVGAGI. V lost 0 bases to trimming and J lost 4 bases, with 16 bases between them. The CDR3 region has the DNA TGTGCCAGCAGTTACTCGGCGCCCGGAGGACAGAATCAGCCCCAGCATTTT. Encoded protein: CASSYSAPGGQNQPQHF.

The sample holds many counts of this clonotype. The chain is built from TRBV6-5 and TRBJ1-3; D unresolved. The CDR3 has 16 residues. The V and J ends lost 1 base and 0 bases respectively, with 10 bases between them. Germline assignment: CDR1 MNHEY and CDR2 SVGAGI. The CDR3 bases are TGTGCCAGCAGTTACTTACCTCAACTCTCTGGAAACACCATATATTTT. The encoded protein is CASSYLPQLSGNTIYF.

This clonotype has a count of ten or more. The CDR3: CASRTSARGEQYF. CDR3 nucleotide sequence: TGTGCCAGTAGGACTAGCGCGAGAGGCGAGCAGTACTTC. The rearrangement joins TRBV19 to TRBJ2-7, with TRBD2 identical over 8 bases. Germline CDR1 LNHDA, CDR2 SQIVND (reference sequence). The CDR3 extends over 13 amino acids. The junction had 7 bases not matched to a gene; V was cut back by 6 bases and J by 6 bases.

Many counts were recorded for this clonotype. This chain uses TRBV30 with TRBJ2-6; perhaps TRBD2 as D (5 bases). The V end was cut by 0 bases, the J end by 3 bases, with 9 bases between. The CDR3 contains 15 residues. The germline gives CDR1 GTSNPN, CDR2 SVGIG (reference sequence). DNA of the CDR3: TGTGCCTGGAGTGTACTAGGGTATGGGGCCAACGTCCTGACTTTC. Its translation: CAWSVLGYGANVLTF.

This clonotype was observed many times. The chain carries TRBV6-2 or TRBV6-3 and TRBJ1-1; a possible D gene is TRBD1 (5 bases). The CDR3 extends over 12 amino acids. V lost 6 bases to trimming and J lost 7 bases, with 12 bases between them. Germline V gives CDR1 MNHEY, CDR2 SVGEGT. The CDR3, as DNA: TGTGCCAGCAGGACACACAGGAGTGAAGCTTTCTTT. Translation gives CASRTHRSEAFF.

This clonotype was found many times. This chain links TRBV6-5 with TRBJ2-7; no firm D call. Trimming shortened V by 1 base and J by 5 bases, and 9 bases separated the two germline ends. In germline, CDR1 is MNHEY, CDR2 SVGAGI. The CDR3 has 13 residues. The DNA for the CDR3 is TGTGCCAGCAGTTACTGGGCTTCGGACGAGCAGTACTTC. It translates to CASSYWASDEQYF.

This clonotype has at least ten counts. The chain has TRBV12-3 or TRBV12-4 and TRBJ1-1; D uncertain. The V and J ends lost 2 bases and 10 bases respectively, with 11 bases between them. The CDR3 runs to 12 residues. The CDR3, as DNA: TGTGCCAGCAGTTTATCAGGTCGGGGAGCTTTCTTT. Protein product: CASSLSGRGAFF.

Comments on this clonotype: Germline is not matched at one junction end, which may reflect a read error. This chain connects TRBV11-2 to TRBJ2-4, with D perhaps TRBD2 (5 bases). CDR1 is SGHAT and CDR2 is FQNNGV in the germline V gene. The CDR3 totals 13 residues. The CDR3 sequence: CASSIGPGNIKYF. DNA for the CDR3: TGTGCCAGCAGCATCGGGCCGGGAAACATTAAGTACTTC.

This clonotype was recorded many times. The CDR3 here is CASSSYKKPNTEAFF. The CDR3 DNA is TGTGCCAGCAGTTCCTACAAAAAGCCAAACACTGAAGCTTTCTTT. The J gene is TRBJ1-1, the V gene TRBV6-5; D gene ambiguous. Germline V gene sequence: CDR1 MNHEY, CDR2 SVGAGI. V dropped 4 bases and J dropped 2 bases, with 14 bases sitting between them. The CDR3 loop spans 15 amino acids.

This clonotype was detected many times. J is TRBJ1-1 and V is TRBV27; D uncertain. Germline CDR1 and CDR2: MNHEY and SMNVEV (reference sequence). V lost 6 bases to trimming and J lost 1 base, with 21 bases between them. CDR3 length: 17 residues. CDR3 sequence: CASSSPATGGWNTEAFF. For the CDR3, the DNA is TGTGCCAGCAGCTCCCCCGCGACGGGAGGTTGGAACACTGAAGCTTTCTTT.

This clonotype was recorded at least ten times. The chain combines TRBV15 with TRBJ1-1; a possible D gene is TRBD1 (6 bases). The germline V and J ends were trimmed by 0 bases and 3 bases, with 11 bases remaining between them. The CDR3 runs to 15 residues. The V gene's germline CDR1 is LNHNV and CDR2 YYDKDF (reference sequence). The CDR3, as DNA: TGTGCCACCAGCAGAGATGTGGGGGGGCACACTGAAGCTTTCTTT. As protein: CATSRDVGGHTEAFF. Variable domain in full (rest from reference TRBV15 and TRBJ1-1): DAMVIQNPRYQVTQFGKPVTLSCSQTLNHNVMYWYQQKSSQAPKLLFHYYDKDFNNEADTPDNFQSRRPNTSFCFLDIRSPGLGDTAMYLCATSRDVGGHTEAFFGQGTRLTVV.

This clonotype was counted at least ten times. The chain joins TRBV5-1 to TRBJ1-1; D gene ambiguous. The V and J ends lost 4 bases and 1 base respectively, with 11 bases between them. The CDR3 length is 14 residues. Germline CDR1 and CDR2: SGHRS and YFSETQ. The CDR3 is CASSLSRSNTEAFF. The CDR3 DNA is TGCGCCAGCAGCCTATCCCGATCGAACACTGAAGCTTTCTTT.

This clonotype was seen repeatedly, ten times or more. The CDR3 DNA follows: TGTGCCAGCAGCCAAGGCCCCGAGCAGTACTTC. Its translation is CASSQGPEQYF. The chain employs TRBV3-1 and TRBJ2-7; D gene unclear. Trimming shortened V by 1 base and J by 6 bases, and 4 bases separated the two germline ends. The CDR3 has 11 residues. Germline lookup yields CDR1 LGHDT and CDR2 YNNKEL (reference sequence).

This clonotype was seen ten or more times. V gene TRBV27 combines with J gene TRBJ1-5; D uncertain. The CDR3 contains 13 residues. Between the trimmed V and J ends, which lost 3 bases and 6 bases, there was a span of 9 bases. In germline, CDR1 is MNHEY, CDR2 SMNVEV (reference sequence). The CDR3 nucleotides are TGTGCCAGCAGTTTTGGAATGACTCAGCCCCAGCATTTT. It is translated as CASSFGMTQPQHF.

The sample holds many counts of this clonotype. V usage is TRBV18 and J usage is TRBJ1-1; D gene unclear. CDR1 and CDR2 (germline): KGHSH, LQKENI. The CDR3 sequence is 14 residues long. Trimming took 0 bases from V and 5 from J, leaving 10 bases between them. The CDR3 coding sequence is TGTGCCAGCTCACCACCGTCCCGGGGTACTGAAGCTTTCTTT. Translation: CASSPPSRGTEAFF.

Turning to this clonotype: An end of the junction does not agree with germline; a read error may underlie this. DNA of the CDR3: TGTGCTAGCAGCTTACATACAGGGGCGGAGGACACTGAAGCTTTCTTT. Translating gives CASSLHTGAEDTEAFF. The rearrangement uses TRBV7-7 and TRBJ1-1, with 7 bases aligning to TRBD1. This CDR3 contains 16 residues. Germline V gene lookup returns CDR1 SSHAT and CDR2 FNYEAQ (reference sequence). Full variable domain (remainder filled in from reference TRBV7-7 and TRBJ1-1): GAGVSQSPRYKVTKRGQDVTLRCDPISSHATLYWYQQALGQGPEFLTYFNYEAQPDKSGLPSDRFSAERPEGSISTLTIQRTEQRDSAMYRCASSLHTGAEDTEAFFGQGTRLTVV.

The table lists this clonotype with many counts. V usage is TRBV4-1 and J usage is TRBJ1-1; D is ambiguous. Germline lookup yields CDR1 MGHRA and CDR2 YSYEKL. Trimming cost V 2 bases and J 1 base, with 8 bases left between them. The CDR3 totals 14 residues. The CDR3 coding sequence is TGCGCCAGCAGCCAAACTGAAGGGAACACTGAAGCTTTCTTT. It translates to CASSQTEGNTEAFF.

DNA for the CDR3: TGTGCCAGCAGGTCGACAGGTCCCAGGGAGACCCAGTACTTC. It specifies CASRSTGPRETQYF. The chain carries TRBV12-3 or TRBV12-4 and TRBJ2-5; D may be TRBD1 (6 bases). The ends were cut back, 6 bases at V and 5 bases at J, with 16 bases in the middle. The CDR3 contains 14 residues.